Following are 19 T cell receptor beta chains from one sample sequenced in a study of cytomegalovirus exposure and HLA in healthy donors. Primers for the PCR totalled 60 Vbeta and 13 Jbeta. Only in-frame clones appear in the TCRdb table, and some are missing; sequencing was by immunoSEQ multiplex PCR. The sample shows some 150,000 clones, more than 65% of them seen only once. Sequencing was performed on PBMCs. These receptors were taken from a woman under 40 in good health and CMV-seronegative.

This sequence joins TRBV10-3 and TRBJ2-7; TRBD1 matches 8 bases. The trim removed 8 bases at V and 2 bases at J, leaving 5 bases unmatched. The germline V gene has CDR1 ENHRY and CDR2 SYGVKD. CDR3 length equals 13 residues. The CDR3 DNA follows: TGTGCCATCCAGACAGGGGATGCCTACGAGCAGTACTTC. This gives the protein CAIQTGDAYEQYF.

The chain is built from TRBV4-3 and TRBJ1-1; TRBD1 might be the D (5 bases). The CDR3 contains 13 residues. The V and J ends lost 3 bases and 6 bases respectively, with 11 bases between them. Germline V gene sequence: CDR1 LGHNA, CDR2 YSLEER. Here the CDR3 reads CASSHVRGSEAFF. CDR3 nucleotides: TGCGCCAGCAGCCATGTTAGGGGCTCTGAAGCTTTCTTT.

The V and J genes are TRBV7-3 and TRBJ2-2; D might be TRBD1 (6 bases). Germline V CDR1 and CDR2: SGHTA, FQGTGA. With 6 bases removed from V and 5 bases from J, the gap between germline ends came to 10 bases. The CDR3 consists of 13 residues. The CDR3: CASRYRVTGELFF. The CDR3 nucleotides are TGTGCCAGCAGATACAGGGTTACCGGGGAGCTGTTTTTT.

The chain is built from TRBV5-1 and TRBJ2-2, with TRBD1 matching over 12 bases. From germline, CDR1 is SGHRS and CDR2 YFSETQ. The V segment lost 4 bases and the J segment 5 bases; nucleotides outside the gene matches: 9. The CDR3 length is 17 residues. The DNA of the CDR3 is TGCGCCAGCAGCGTCCCGGGGACAGGGGGCAGAACCGGGGAGCTGTTTTTT. Its protein product is CASSVPGTGGRTGELFF.

V gene TRBV10-3 combines with J gene TRBJ2-7; 9 bases align to TRBD1. The germline CDR1 and CDR2 sequences are ENHRY and SYGVKD. The CDR3 is made up of 15 amino acids. V was pared by 4 bases and J by 3 bases, with 7 bases of the junction left unmatched. The DNA of the CDR3 is TGTGCCATCAGTGTAAACCCGGGACAGGGCTACGAGCAGTACTTC. Translated, it gives CAISVNPGQGYEQYF.

V usage is TRBV7-8 and J usage is TRBJ2-7; possibly TRBD2 for D (5 bases). The CDR3 covers 15 residues. Germline V gene sequence: CDR1 SGHVS, CDR2 FQNEAQ. Trimming removed 5 bases from V and 0 bases from J, with 14 bases in between. The DNA for the CDR3 is TGTGCCAGCAGCCCGACCCCTGGACTCTCCTACGAGCAGTACTTC. Translating gives CASSPTPGLSYEQYF.

The chain links TRBV19 to TRBJ2-3; D remains unclear. The germline V gene encodes CDR1 LNHDA and CDR2 SQIVND (reference sequence). CDR3 length: 13 residues. V lost 6 bases to trimming and J lost 2 bases, with 9 bases between them. CDR3 sequence: CASSPQFTDTQYF. The DNA for the CDR3 is TGTGCCAGTAGCCCACAGTTCACAGATACGCAGTATTTT.

The chain combines TRBV7-9 with TRBJ1-1, with 9 nucleotides matching TRBD1. V trimming: 1 base; J trimming: 7 bases; junction bases outside the gene matches: 10. Germline loops: CDR1 SEHNR, CDR2 FQNEAQ (reference sequence). CDR3 length equals 16 residues. CDR3 sequence reads: CASSLEPPGQGNEAFF. The CDR3 nucleotides are TGTGCCAGCAGCTTAGAGCCTCCGGGACAGGGAAATGAAGCTTTCTTT.

The V call is TRBV7-9, the J call TRBJ2-6; 8 nucleotides align to TRBD2. The CDR3 is made up of 15 amino acids. The J segment lost 11 bases and the V segment lost 5 bases, leaving 11 bases of the junction unmatched. The germline V gene encodes CDR1 SEHNR and CDR2 FQNEAQ (reference sequence). The CDR3 sequence: CASSNAGGLHDVLTF. CDR3 DNA sequence: TGTGCCAGCAGCAACGCGGGAGGCCTCCATGACGTCCTGACTTTC.

This chain uses TRBV7-2 with TRBJ1-4; D gene unclear. The CDR3 is 16 residues long. Germline lookup yields CDR1 SGHTA and CDR2 FQGNSA. Trimming stripped 0 bases from V and 3 bases from J, with 11 bases between. CDR3 coding DNA: TGTGCCAGCAGCTTAGCGATCGGGTCCGCTAATGAAAAACTGTTTTTT. This gives the protein CASSLAIGSANEKLFF.

The rearrangement joins TRBV5-4 to TRBJ2-7; TRBD2 aligns across 7 bases. Trimming cost V 0 bases and J 6 bases; bases outside gene matches: 9. Germline CDR1 and CDR2: SGHNT and YYREEE (reference sequence). The length of the CDR3 is 15 residues. The CDR3 DNA follows: TGTGCCAGCAGCTTGGAGGGAGGGCAAGGTGGCGAGCAGTACTTC. Protein sequence: CASSLEGGQGGEQYF.

The chain employs TRBV5-1 and TRBJ1-2; 9 bases agree with TRBD1. Germline V gene data show CDR1 as SGHRS and CDR2 as YFSETQ. V gave up 5 bases and J gave up 8 bases; unmatched junction bases: 13. This CDR3 is 15 amino acids long. The CDR3 DNA is TGCGCCAGCAGTCTAGTTCCGGGACAGGGTTTGGGCTACACCTTC. This gives the protein CASSLVPGQGLGYTF.

The rearrangement joins TRBV6-1 to TRBJ2-5; weak D call: TRBD2 (5 bases). The CDR3 has 13 amino acids. The germline V and J ends were trimmed by 4 bases and 9 bases, with 15 bases remaining between them. Germline CDR1 and CDR2: MNHNS and SASEGT. As DNA, the CDR3 is TGTGCCAGCAGTGTTGGCACACAGAGGGCCCAGTACTTC. Protein product: CASSVGTQRAQYF.

The rearrangement joins TRBV6-5 to TRBJ2-7, with 13 bases matching TRBD2. Losses at the gene ends were 4 bases for V and 5 bases for J; bases not matched to a gene: 8. The CDR3 is 16 residues long. Germline V gene data show CDR1 as MNHEY and CDR2 as SVGAGI. CDR3 coding DNA: TGTGCCAGCAGTTCCGGACTAGCGGGAGTTATCAACGAGCAGTACTTC. It yields the protein CASSSGLAGVINEQYF.

The CDR3 DNA is TGTGCCAGCAGCCCACCGGACAGGGACGAGCAGTACTTC. Translated: CASSPPDRDEQYF. The gene calls are TRBV7-3 and TRBJ2-7; 8 bases match TRBD1. V shed 5 bases, J shed 5 bases, and the junction held 5 bases outside the gene matches. The CDR3 covers 13 residues. Germline V CDR1 and CDR2: SGHTA, FQGTGA.

The rearrangement joins TRBV4-1 to TRBJ2-1; no reliable D call. Trimming shortened V by 0 bases and J by 0 bases, and 15 bases separated the two germline ends. Germline V CDR1 and CDR2: MGHRA, YSYEKL. The CDR3 sequence is 18 residues long. In nucleotides, the CDR3 is TGCGCCAGCAGCCAAGATTTCGGCCACCGGAGCTCCTACAATGAGCAGTTCTTC. Its translation is CASSQDFGHRSSYNEQFF.

The chain uses TRBV9 and TRBJ1-1; weak D call: TRBD1 (6 bases). Trimming shortened V by 3 bases and J by 4 bases, and 13 bases separated the two germline ends. Per germline, CDR1 SGDLS and CDR2 YYNGEE. The CDR3 spans 14 residues. DNA for the CDR3: TGTGCCAGCAGCGACCGGGGGGCGCCCACTGAAGCTTTCTTT. Amino acid sequence: CASSDRGAPTEAFF.

In this sample, this clone turned up a few times. The chain has TRBV13 and TRBJ2-3; 10 bases fit TRBD2. The junction had 4 bases not matched to a gene; V was cut back by 3 bases and J by 1 base. The CDR3 length is 16 residues. Germline lookup yields CDR1 PRHDT and CDR2 FYEKMQ (reference sequence). CDR3 bases: TGTGCCAGCAGCTTGGCCGGGACTAGCGGCACAGATACGCAGTATTTT. Protein: CASSLAGTSGTDTQYF.

The V and J genes are TRBV5-6 and TRBJ2-7, with no clear D. CDR1 is SGHDT, CDR2 YYEEEE, per germline. CDR3 size: 14 residues. The ends were cut back, 4 bases at V and 0 bases at J, with 11 bases in the middle. In DNA, the CDR3 is TGTGCCAGCAGCCGGGTTTTTAGCTCCTACGAGCAGTACTTC. The encoded protein is CASSRVFSSYEQYF.